The next 23 T cell receptor beta chains were all read from a single sample in a study of glioma-infiltrating T cells. TCR alpha and beta CDR3 regions were amplified from RNA using iRepertoire nested multiplex PCR. TCRdb recomputed calls from the multiplex PCR reads with MiXCR, one row per CDR3 protein. The repertoire holds approximately 190,000 distinct CDR3 sequences, with over 25% as singletons. Source material: glioma tissue, nonneoplastic brain tissue, or PBMCs (not recorded which). These receptors came from a human donor with low-grade glioma or glioblastoma, undergoing nonglioma brain surgery, or in good health (not recorded which).

The sample holds one count of this clonotype. A read error may produce the germline difference seen at one junction end. The CDR3 bases are TGTGCCAGTAGTACTACCGAAGACACGAACACTGAATCTTTCTTT. It codes for CASSTTEDTNTESFF. The J gene is TRBJ1-1, the V gene TRBV19; D gene uncertain. This CDR3 spans 15 amino acids. Germline V lookup: CDR1 LNHDA, CDR2 SQIVND (reference sequence). Filled out from reference TRBV19 and TRBJ1-1, the complete variable domain reads DGGITQSPKYLFRKEGQNVTLSCEQNLNHDAMYWYRQDPGQGLRLIYYSQIVNDFQKGDIAEGYSVSREKKESFPLTVTSAQKNPTAFYLCASSTTEDTNTESFFGQGTRLTVV.

With regard to this clonotype: One end of the junction does not line up with germline, which may come from a read error. The chain links TRBV20-1 to TRBJ2-1; D uncertain. Germline CDR1 reads DFQATT; CDR2 reads SNEGSKA (reference sequence). This CDR3 contains 10 residues. CDR3 region: CSAYCNEQFF. CDR3 DNA: TGCAGTGCCTACTGTAATGAGCAGTTCTTT.

This clonotype was counted a few times. This chain joins TRBV9 and TRBJ1-1; possible D gene TRBD1, 5 bases. V lost 0 bases and J lost 5, with 8 bases in between. The CDR3 extends over 13 amino acids. The germline V gene encodes CDR1 SGDLS and CDR2 YYNGEE. CDR3 residues: CASSVGGRTEAFF. DNA of the CDR3: TGTGCCAGCAGCGTAGGGGGACGTACTGAAGCTTTCTTT.

This chain links TRBV27 with TRBJ1-1; maybe TRBD1 (5 bases). CDR1 MNHEY and CDR2 SMNVEV come from the germline V gene (reference sequence). The V end lost 2 bases, the J end lost 7 bases, and 20 bases lay between the germline ends. The CDR3 contains 16 residues. CDR3 loop: CASSLTPGGAGYEAFF. As DNA, the CDR3 is TGTGCCAGCAGTTTAACTCCAGGAGGGGCAGGCTATGAAGCTTTCTTT.

This clonotype was detected ten times or more. The germline gene is not matched at one end of the junction; a read error may be the cause. This chain joins TRBV6-2 or TRBV6-3 and TRBJ2-1; 10 positions agree with TRBD1. From germline, CDR1 is MNHEY and CDR2 SVGEGT. The CDR3 runs 15 residues. CDR3 bases: TGTGCCAGCAGTGACTCGGGACAGGGGAGCAATGAGCAGTTCTTC. Its protein is CASSDSGQGSNEQFF.

This clonotype was seen only a few times. The V call is TRBV4-3, the J call TRBJ2-7; 7 positions agree with TRBD1. The germline gives CDR1 LGHNA, CDR2 YSLEER. CDR3 length equals 14 residues. V was pared by 2 bases and J by 3 bases, with 4 bases of the junction left unmatched. The CDR3 loop reads CASSQHRGNYEQYF. DNA for the CDR3: TGCGCCAGCAGCCAACACAGGGGCAACTACGAGCAGTACTTC.

In the case of this clonotype: The CDR3 carries no conserved terminal phenylalanine or tryptophan, so it likely arises from a read error. The CDR3 loop reads CASSPTLGRVQETQYL. DNA for the CDR3: TGTGCCAGCTCACCTACGTTGGGACGCGTCCAAGAGACCCAGTACTTA. This sequence joins TRBV18 and TRBJ2-5; D is possibly TRBD1 or TRBD2 (5 bases each). CDR3 length equals 16 residues. Germline loops: CDR1 KGHSH, CDR2 LQKENI. Trimming left V 3 bases short and J 1 base short, with 15 bases between.

Comments on this clonotype: A much larger clone differs by one base, so this may be a read error. The CDR3 loop reads CASRFYEQYF. As DNA, the CDR3 is TGTGCCAGCAGGTTTTACGAGCAGTACTTC. The V call is TRBV11-3, the J call TRBJ2-7, with D uncertain. Trimming pared 6 bases from V and 4 bases from J, leaving 4 bases between. Looked up from germline, CDR1 is SGHNT and CDR2 is YENEEA. The CDR3 is made up of 10 amino acids.

This clonotype was picked up many times. The chain combines TRBV7-9 with TRBJ2-7; no clear D gene. Trimming removed 3 bases at V and 4 bases at J, with 10 bases between. This CDR3 has 13 amino acids. Germline CDR1 reads SEHNR; CDR2 reads FQNEAQ (reference sequence). The CDR3: CASSFPIGYEQYF. DNA of the CDR3: TGTGCCAGCAGCTTCCCGATAGGGTACGAGCAGTACTTC.

About this clonotype itself: Just one base apart from a much larger clone, this may be a read error. The chain joins TRBV5-8 to TRBJ2-6; tentatively, D is TRBD1 (7 bases). V was cut by 6 bases and J by 2 bases, with 12 bases left in between. The V gene's germline CDR1 is SGHTS and CDR2 YDEGEE. This CDR3 spans 15 amino acids. CDR3 DNA sequence: TGTGCCAGCAACGGCAGGGGGGCTGGGGCCAACGTCCTGACTTTC. This translates into CASNGRGAGANVLTF. Full variable domain (missing parts from reference TRBV5-8 and TRBJ2-6): EAGVTQSPTHLIKTRGQQATLRCSPISGHTSVYWYQQALGLGLQFLLWYDEGEERNRGNFPPRFSGRQFPNYSSELNVNALELEDSALYLCASNGRGAGANVLTFGAGSRLTVL.

A word on this clonotype: A single base separates this from a much larger clone, so it may be a read error. This chain links TRBV12-3 or TRBV12-4 with TRBJ2-1; D is undetermined. The CDR3 sequence is 16 residues long. The CDR3 loop is CASRQGSPDSYNEQFF. The CDR3 DNA follows: TGCGCCAGCAGACAAGGTAGTCCTGACTCCTACAATGAGCAGTTCTTC.

The chain employs TRBV19 and TRBJ2-3, with a possible D match to TRBD2 (6 bases). The CDR3 runs 14 residues. CDR1 is LNHDA, CDR2 SQIVND, per germline (reference sequence). Trimming left V 3 bases short and J 0 bases short, with 7 bases between. In DNA, the CDR3 is TGTGCCAGTAGTATCGGGACTAGCACAGATACGCAGTATTTT. It translates to CASSIGTSTDTQYF.

The chain carries TRBV6-4 and TRBJ2-1; 11 nucleotides align to TRBD2. V dropped 6 bases and J dropped 5; count of bases not matched to a gene: 9. Germline V gene sequence: CDR1 MRHNA, CDR2 SNTAGT. The CDR3 consists of 16 residues. CDR3 loop: CASRPTGTSGDNEQFF. In DNA form, the CDR3 reads TGTGCCAGCAGACCAACCGGGACTAGCGGTGACAATGAGCAGTTCTTC.

At least ten counts were recorded for this clonotype. V gene TRBV19 combines with J gene TRBJ2-6; no firm D call. The germline V gene encodes CDR1 LNHDA and CDR2 SQIVND (reference sequence). This CDR3 spans 16 amino acids. V lost 1 base and J lost 1, with 8 bases in between. CDR3 in amino acids: CASSIGVLSGANVLTF. DNA of the CDR3: TGTGCCAGTAGTATAGGGGTCTTATCTGGGGCCAACGTCCTGACTTTC.

The chain has TRBV12-3 or TRBV12-4 and TRBJ1-1; D is possibly TRBD1 (6 bases). The CDR3 has 15 residues. V shed 8 bases and J shed 8 bases, with 24 bases lying between them. The CDR3 is CASEYADRNSREAFF. The CDR3 coding sequence is TGTGCCAGCGAATATGCCGACAGGAACTCCAGGGAAGCTTTCTTT.

J is TRBJ2-2 and V is TRBV12-3 or TRBV12-4, with D unclear. V shed 5 bases and J shed 3 bases, with 19 bases lying between them. The CDR3 totals 17 residues. The CDR3 here is CASSRLGPRWDTGELFF. The CDR3 coding sequence is TGTGCCAGCAGTCGTCTGGGCCCTCGGTGGGACACCGGGGAGCTGTTTTTT.

Ten or more counts support this clonotype. This chain's CDR3 is CASGRATLSYEQYF. In nucleotides, the CDR3 is TGTGCCAGCGGGCGAGCGACACTTTCCTACGAGCAGTACTTC. V and J are TRBV3-1 and TRBJ2-7; no clear D. Trimming pared 8 bases from V and 1 base from J, leaving 15 bases between. Germline lookup yields CDR1 LGHDT and CDR2 YNNKEL (reference sequence). The CDR3 contains 14 residues.

With respect to this clonotype: The junction departs from the called germline gene at one end, perhaps through a read error. The gene calls are TRBV5-4 and TRBJ1-4; TRBD1 aligns across 9 bases. Per germline, CDR1 SGHNT and CDR2 YYREEE (reference sequence). The CDR3 has 14 amino acids. CDR3 protein: CASSTRTGAEKLFF. CDR3 in DNA: TGCGCCAGCAGCACCAGGACAGGGGCTGAAAAACTGTTTTTT.

The table lists this clonotype with many counts. The V gene is TRBV7-9, the J gene TRBJ1-1; tentatively, D is TRBD1 (5 bases). CDR3 size: 15 residues. V was pared by 4 bases and J by 1 base, with 13 bases between. Germline V gives CDR1 SEHNR, CDR2 FQNEAQ (reference sequence). The CDR3 here is CASSSWGDTNTEAFF. The CDR3 DNA reads TGTGCCAGCAGCTCATGGGGGGATACGAACACTGAAGCTTTCTTT.

This clonotype was recorded a few times. The V and J genes are TRBV7-9 and TRBJ2-6; D not resolved. V lost 0 bases to trimming and J lost 2 bases, with 5 bases between them. This CDR3 has 15 residues. Germline assignment: CDR1 SEHNR and CDR2 FQNEAQ (reference sequence). CDR3 residues: CASSLAETGANVLTF. DNA for the CDR3: TGTGCCAGCAGCTTAGCAGAAACTGGGGCCAACGTCCTGACTTTC.

This clonotype has just a few counts. V usage is TRBV29-1 and J usage is TRBJ2-1; D is perhaps TRBD2 (6 bases). Germline V gene sequence: CDR1 SQVTM, CDR2 ANQGSEA. The V gene lost 2 bases and the J gene lost 5 bases, with 7 bases spanning the gap. This CDR3 is 12 amino acids long. The CDR3 spells CSVERGNNEQFF. The CDR3 DNA reads TGCAGCGTTGAACGGGGGAACAATGAGCAGTTCTTC.

This clonotype has a single count. The V gene is TRBV6-1, the J gene TRBJ2-1; 16 positions match TRBD2. V dropped 6 bases and J dropped 8; count of bases not matched to a gene: 4. The CDR3 is 15 amino acids. The germline CDR1 and CDR2 sequences are MNHNS and SASEGT. The CDR3 sequence is CASRGTSGRGYEQFF. In DNA, the CDR3 is TGTGCCAGCAGGGGGACTAGCGGGAGGGGCTATGAGCAGTTCTTC.

This clonotype showed up many times. CDR3 in amino acids: CASSATATGATNEKLFF. The CDR3 DNA is TGTGCCAGCAGTGCGACAGCGACAGGGGCAACTAATGAAAAACTGTTTTTT. The genes are TRBV27 and TRBJ1-4; 8 nucleotides line up with TRBD1. The CDR3 runs to 17 residues. The germline CDR1 and CDR2 sequences are MNHEY and SMNVEV (reference sequence). V shed 5 bases and J 0 bases; nucleotides not matched to a gene: 8.